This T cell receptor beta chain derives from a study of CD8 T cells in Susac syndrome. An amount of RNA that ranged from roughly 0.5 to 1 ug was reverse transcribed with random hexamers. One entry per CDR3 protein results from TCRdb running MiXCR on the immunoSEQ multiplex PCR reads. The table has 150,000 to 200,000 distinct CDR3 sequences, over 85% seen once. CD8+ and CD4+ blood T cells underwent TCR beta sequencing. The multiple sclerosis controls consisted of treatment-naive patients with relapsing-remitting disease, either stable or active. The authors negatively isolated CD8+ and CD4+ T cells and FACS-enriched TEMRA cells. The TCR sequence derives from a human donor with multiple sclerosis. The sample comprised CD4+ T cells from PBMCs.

CDR3 sequence: CASSLRDGPQHF. The CDR3 coding sequence is TGTGCCAGCAGTCTCCGGGACGGGCCCCAGCATTTT. V is TRBV6-5 and J is TRBJ1-5, with D tentatively TRBD1 (5 bases). The length of the CDR3 is 12 residues. Trimming took off 5 bases at V and 9 bases at J, with 11 bases between the two ends. Per germline, CDR1 MNHEY and CDR2 SVGAGI.